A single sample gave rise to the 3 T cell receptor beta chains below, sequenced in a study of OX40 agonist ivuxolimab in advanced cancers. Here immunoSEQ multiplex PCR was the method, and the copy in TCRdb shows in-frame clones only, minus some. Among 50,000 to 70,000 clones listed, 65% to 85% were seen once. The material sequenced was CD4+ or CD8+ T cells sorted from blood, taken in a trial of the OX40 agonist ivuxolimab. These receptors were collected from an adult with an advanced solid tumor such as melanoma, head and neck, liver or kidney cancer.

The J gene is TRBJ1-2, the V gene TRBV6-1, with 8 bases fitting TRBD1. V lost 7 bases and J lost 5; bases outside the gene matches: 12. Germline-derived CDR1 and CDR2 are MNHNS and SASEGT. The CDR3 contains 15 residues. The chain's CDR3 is CASTTGGTDSYGYTF. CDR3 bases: TGTGCCAGCACCACAGGGGGGACAGACTCATATGGCTACACCTTC.

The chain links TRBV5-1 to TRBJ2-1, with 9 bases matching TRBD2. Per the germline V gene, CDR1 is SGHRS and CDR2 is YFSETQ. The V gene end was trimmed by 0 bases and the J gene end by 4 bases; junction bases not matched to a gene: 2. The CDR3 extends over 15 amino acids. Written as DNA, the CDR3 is TGCGCCAGCAGCTTGGGGACTAGCGCGTACAATGAGCAGTTCTTC. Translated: CASSLGTSAYNEQFF.

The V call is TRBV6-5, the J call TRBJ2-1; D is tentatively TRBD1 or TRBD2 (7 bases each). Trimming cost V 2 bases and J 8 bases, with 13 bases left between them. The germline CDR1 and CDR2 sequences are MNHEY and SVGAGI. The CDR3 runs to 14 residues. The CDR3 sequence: CASSYRGGGDEQFF. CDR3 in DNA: TGTGCCAGCAGTTACCGGGGAGGGGGCGATGAGCAGTTCTTC.